This TCR beta chain originates from a study of cytomegalovirus exposure and HLA in healthy donors. Study-wide context: The study's early data release held some 85 million unique TCRs from HLA-typed donors.

A multiplex PCR was run with 60 Vbeta primers and 13 Jbeta primers. Some clones are missing from TCRdb's copy, which holds only in-frame ones; the method was immunoSEQ multiplex PCR. The data show under 200,000 clones, around four fifths seen once. CDR3 size: 13 residues. With V trimmed by 3 bases and J by 5 bases, 3 bases remained unmatched. CDR1 is KGHSH, CDR2 LQKENI, per germline. The chain combines TRBV18 with TRBJ2-5, with 7 bases matching TRBD2. This TCR was recovered from a woman aged 25 to 39 in good health and CMV-seronegative. Sequenced: PBMCs. The CDR3 sequence is CASSPGEGETQYF. CDR3 nucleotide sequence: TGTGCCAGCTCACCCGGGGAGGGCGAGACCCAGTACTTC.